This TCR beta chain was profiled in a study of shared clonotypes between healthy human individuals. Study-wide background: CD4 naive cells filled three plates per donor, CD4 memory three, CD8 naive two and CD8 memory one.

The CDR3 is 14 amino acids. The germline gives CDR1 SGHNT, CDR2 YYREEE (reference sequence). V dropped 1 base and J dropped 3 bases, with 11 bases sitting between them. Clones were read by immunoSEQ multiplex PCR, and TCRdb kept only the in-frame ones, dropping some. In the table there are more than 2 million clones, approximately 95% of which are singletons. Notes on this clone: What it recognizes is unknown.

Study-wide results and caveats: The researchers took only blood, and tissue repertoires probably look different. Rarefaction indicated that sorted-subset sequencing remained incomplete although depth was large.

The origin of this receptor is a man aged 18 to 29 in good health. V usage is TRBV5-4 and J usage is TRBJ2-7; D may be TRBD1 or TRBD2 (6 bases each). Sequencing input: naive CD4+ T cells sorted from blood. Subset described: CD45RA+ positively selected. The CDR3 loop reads CASSLRGRLYEQYF. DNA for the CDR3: TGTGCCAGCAGCTTGCGGGGGCGACTCTACGAGCAGTACTTC.